The rows below give T cell receptor beta chains drawn from one sample of a study of vaccination and CD4 T cells after COVID-19. TCRdb redid the calling of the PCR reads with MiXCR, one entry per CDR3 protein. The top ten clones hold 7% to 10% of a sample with about 24,000 distinct CDR3 sequences, less than 80% of them seen once. These TCRs' antigens remain unknown. Sequenced sample: CD4+ T cells from blood, cultured in vitro. The origin of the receptors is a human donor who had recovered from COVID-19. Both conserved end residues are part of each CDR3. The order of the fields is clone size, J gene, V gene, D gene, CDR3 protein, CDR3 DNA. A D gene is named only where the DNA matches it firmly. Part of the rows lack a size; the others show once, few, many or a class for expanded clones.

>-|TRBJ2-7|TRBV20-1|-
CSNIPPVAVSYEQYF
TGCAGTAATATTCCCCCAGTGGCAGTATCCTACGAGCAGTACTTC
>-|TRBJ2-1|TRBV24-1|-
CATSVGGQNEQFF
TGTGCCACCAGTGTCGGGGGGCAGAATGAGCAGTTCTTC
>-|TRBJ2-1|TRBV6-1|-
CASRRGMGYNEQFF
TGTGCCAGCCGGAGGGGCATGGGGTACAATGAGCAGTTCTTC
>-|TRBJ2-3|TRBV24-1|-
CATSDSLTPSTDTQYF
TGTGCCACCAGCGACTCGCTTACCCCCTCCACAGATACGCAGTATTTT
>-|TRBJ2-1|TRBV6-1|-
CASSLATGSYNEQFF
TGTGCCAGCAGCTTAGCTACTGGATCCTACAATGAGCAGTTCTTC
>-|TRBJ1-2|TRBV24-1|-
CATSDRTGHSYGYTF
TGTGCCACCAGTGATAGGACGGGACACAGCTATGGCTACACCTTC
>-|TRBJ1-6|TRBV10-2|-
CASSEDRRNSPLHF
TGCGCCAGCAGTGAAGACCGCCGTAATTCACCCCTCCACTTT
>few|TRBJ1-2|TRBV15|TRBD1
CATRRTGRIGYTF
TGTGCCACCAGAAGGACAGGTCGGATCGGCTACACCTTC
>-|TRBJ1-6|TRBV20-1|TRBD1
CSAGRVGQGQSSPLHF
TGCAGTGCGGGAAGGGTGGGGCAGGGACAGAGTTCACCCCTCCACTTT
>-|TRBJ2-5|TRBV20-1|-
CSAPLGVQETQYF
TGCAGTGCTCCATTGGGGGTACAAGAGACCCAGTACTTC
>-|TRBJ2-7|TRBV24-1|TRBD1
CATSDFSGGRGDEQYF
TGTGCCACCAGTGATTTTTCAGGGGGCAGAGGGGACGAGCAGTACTTC
>-|TRBJ2-5|TRBV5-5|TRBD2
CASSSTSGSVGWTQYF
TGTGCCAGCAGCTCAACTAGCGGGAGCGTGGGATGGACCCAGTACTTC
>-|TRBJ2-1|TRBV19|TRBD2
CASSPGLAGWDEQFF
TGTGCCAGTAGCCCGGGACTAGCGGGATGGGATGAGCAGTTCTTC
>-|TRBJ1-6|TRBV14|-
CASSARGSYNSPLHF
TGTGCCAGCAGCGCTCGGGGGTCCTATAATTCACCCCTCCACTTT